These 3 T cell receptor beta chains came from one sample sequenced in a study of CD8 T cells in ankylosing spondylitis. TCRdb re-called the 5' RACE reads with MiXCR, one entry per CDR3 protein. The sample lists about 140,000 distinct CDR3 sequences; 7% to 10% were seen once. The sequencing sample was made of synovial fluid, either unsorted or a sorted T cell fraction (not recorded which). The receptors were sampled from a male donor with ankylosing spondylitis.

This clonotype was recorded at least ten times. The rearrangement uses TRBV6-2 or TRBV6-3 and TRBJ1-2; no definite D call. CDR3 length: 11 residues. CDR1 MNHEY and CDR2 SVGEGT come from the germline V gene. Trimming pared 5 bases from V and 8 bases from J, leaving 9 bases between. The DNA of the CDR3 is TGTGCCAGCAGTACTGGGGTCGGCTACACCTTC. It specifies CASSTGVGYTF.

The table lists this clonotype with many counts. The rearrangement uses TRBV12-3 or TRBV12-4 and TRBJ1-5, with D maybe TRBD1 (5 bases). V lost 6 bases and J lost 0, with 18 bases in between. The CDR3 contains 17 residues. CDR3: CASSLTWGGYSNQPQHF. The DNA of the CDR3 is TGTGCCAGCAGCCTTACTTGGGGGGGTTATAGCAATCAGCCCCAGCATTTT.

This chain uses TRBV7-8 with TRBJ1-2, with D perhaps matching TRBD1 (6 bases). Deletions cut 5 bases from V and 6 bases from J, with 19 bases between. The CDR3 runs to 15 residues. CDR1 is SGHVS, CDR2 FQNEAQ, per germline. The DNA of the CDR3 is TGTGCCAGCAGCGGGCCCGGGACAAAGTTCCATGGCTACACCTTC. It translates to CASSGPGTKFHGYTF.